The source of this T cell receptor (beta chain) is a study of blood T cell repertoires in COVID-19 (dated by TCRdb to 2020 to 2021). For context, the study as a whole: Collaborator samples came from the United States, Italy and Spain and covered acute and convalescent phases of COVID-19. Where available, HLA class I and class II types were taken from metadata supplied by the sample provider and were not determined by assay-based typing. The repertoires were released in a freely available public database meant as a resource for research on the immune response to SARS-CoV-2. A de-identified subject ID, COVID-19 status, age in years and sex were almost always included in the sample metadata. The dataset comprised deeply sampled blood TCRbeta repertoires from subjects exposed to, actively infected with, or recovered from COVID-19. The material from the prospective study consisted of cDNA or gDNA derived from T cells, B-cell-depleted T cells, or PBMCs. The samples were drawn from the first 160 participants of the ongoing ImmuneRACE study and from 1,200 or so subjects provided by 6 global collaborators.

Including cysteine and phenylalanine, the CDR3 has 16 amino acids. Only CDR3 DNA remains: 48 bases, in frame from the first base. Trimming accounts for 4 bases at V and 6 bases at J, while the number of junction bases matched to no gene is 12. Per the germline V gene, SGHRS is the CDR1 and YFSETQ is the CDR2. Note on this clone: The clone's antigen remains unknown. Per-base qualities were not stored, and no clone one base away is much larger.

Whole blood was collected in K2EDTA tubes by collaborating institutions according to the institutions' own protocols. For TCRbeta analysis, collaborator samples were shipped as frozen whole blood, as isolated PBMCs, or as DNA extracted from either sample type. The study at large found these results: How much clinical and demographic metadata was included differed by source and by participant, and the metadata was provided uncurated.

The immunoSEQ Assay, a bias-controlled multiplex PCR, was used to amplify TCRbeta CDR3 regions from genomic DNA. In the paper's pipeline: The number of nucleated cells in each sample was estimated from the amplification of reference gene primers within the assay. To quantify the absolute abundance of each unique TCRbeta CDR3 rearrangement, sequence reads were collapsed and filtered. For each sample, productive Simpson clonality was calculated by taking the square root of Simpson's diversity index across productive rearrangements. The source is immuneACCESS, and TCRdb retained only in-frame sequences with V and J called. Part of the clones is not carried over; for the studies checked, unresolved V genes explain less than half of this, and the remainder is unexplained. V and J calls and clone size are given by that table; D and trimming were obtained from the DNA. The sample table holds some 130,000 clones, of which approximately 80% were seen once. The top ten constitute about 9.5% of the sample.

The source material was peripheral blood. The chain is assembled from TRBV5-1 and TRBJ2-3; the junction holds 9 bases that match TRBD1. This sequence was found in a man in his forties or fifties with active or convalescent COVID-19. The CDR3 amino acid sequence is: CASSLSGTGSFDTQYF. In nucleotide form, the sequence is TGCGCCAGCAGCCTCTCCGGGACAGGGTCCTTCGATACGCAGTATTTT.